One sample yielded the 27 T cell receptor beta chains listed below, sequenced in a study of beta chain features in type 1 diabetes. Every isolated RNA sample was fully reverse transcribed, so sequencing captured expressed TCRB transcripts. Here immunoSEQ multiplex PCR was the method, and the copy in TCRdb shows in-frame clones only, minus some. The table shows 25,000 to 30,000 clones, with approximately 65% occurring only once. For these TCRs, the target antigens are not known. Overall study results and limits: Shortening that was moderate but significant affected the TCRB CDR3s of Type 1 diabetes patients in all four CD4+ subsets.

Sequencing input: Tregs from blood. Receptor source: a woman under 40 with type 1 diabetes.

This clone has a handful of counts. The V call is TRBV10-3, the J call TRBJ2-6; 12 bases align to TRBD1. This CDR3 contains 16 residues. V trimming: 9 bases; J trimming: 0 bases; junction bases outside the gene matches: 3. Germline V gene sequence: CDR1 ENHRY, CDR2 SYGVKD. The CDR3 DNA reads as TGTGCCATGGGACAGGGGGCCTTCTCTGGGGCCAACGTCCTGACTTTC. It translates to CAMGQGAFSGANVLTF.

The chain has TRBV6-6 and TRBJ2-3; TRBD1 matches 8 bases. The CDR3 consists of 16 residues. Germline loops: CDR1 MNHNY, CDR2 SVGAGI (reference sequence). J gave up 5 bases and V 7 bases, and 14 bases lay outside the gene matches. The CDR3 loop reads CASTPEQGVRGDTQYF. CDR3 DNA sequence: TGTGCCAGCACCCCGGAACAGGGGGTGCGGGGAGATACGCAGTATTTT.

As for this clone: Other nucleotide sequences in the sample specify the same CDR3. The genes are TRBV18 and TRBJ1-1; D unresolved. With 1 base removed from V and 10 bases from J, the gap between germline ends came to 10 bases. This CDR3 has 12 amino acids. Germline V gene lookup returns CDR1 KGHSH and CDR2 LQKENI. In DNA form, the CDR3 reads TGTGCCAGCTCACCACAGAGGGATGGAGCTTTCTTT. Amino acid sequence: CASSPQRDGAFF.

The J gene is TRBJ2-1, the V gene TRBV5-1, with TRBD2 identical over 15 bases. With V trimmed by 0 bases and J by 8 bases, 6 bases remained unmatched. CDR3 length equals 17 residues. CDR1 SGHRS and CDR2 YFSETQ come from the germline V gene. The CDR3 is CASSLEGTSGRSDEQFF. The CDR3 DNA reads TGCGCCAGCAGCTTGGAGGGGACTAGCGGGAGGTCGGATGAGCAGTTCTTC.

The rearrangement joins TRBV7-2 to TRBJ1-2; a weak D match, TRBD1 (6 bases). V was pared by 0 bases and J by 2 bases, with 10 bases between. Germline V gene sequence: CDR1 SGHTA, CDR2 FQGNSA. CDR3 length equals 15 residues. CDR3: CASSLAFGTNYGYTF. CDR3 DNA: TGTGCCAGCAGCTTAGCCTTCGGGACAAACTATGGCTACACCTTC.

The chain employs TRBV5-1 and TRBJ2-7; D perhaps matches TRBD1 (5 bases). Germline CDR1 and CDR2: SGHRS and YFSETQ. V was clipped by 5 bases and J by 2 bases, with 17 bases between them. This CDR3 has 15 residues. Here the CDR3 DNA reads TGCGCCAGCAGTTTTTCAACCCTGGGGCCCTACGAGCAGTACTTC. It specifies CASSFSTLGPYEQYF.

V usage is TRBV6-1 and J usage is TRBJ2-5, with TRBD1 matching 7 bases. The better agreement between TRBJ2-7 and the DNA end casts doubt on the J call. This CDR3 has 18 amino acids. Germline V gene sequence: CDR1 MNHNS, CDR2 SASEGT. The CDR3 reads CASSEAFHGTAFPYEQYF. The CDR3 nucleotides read TGTGCCAGCAGTGAAGCCTTCCACGGGACAGCATTTCCCTACGAGCAGTACTTC.

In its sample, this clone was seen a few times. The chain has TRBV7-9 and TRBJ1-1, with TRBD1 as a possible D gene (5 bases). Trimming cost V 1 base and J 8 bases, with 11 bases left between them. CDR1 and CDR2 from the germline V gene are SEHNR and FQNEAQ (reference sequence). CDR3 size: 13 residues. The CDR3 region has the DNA TGTGCCAGCAGCTTAGTAATGACAGACGAAGCTTTCTTT. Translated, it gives CASSLVMTDEAFF.

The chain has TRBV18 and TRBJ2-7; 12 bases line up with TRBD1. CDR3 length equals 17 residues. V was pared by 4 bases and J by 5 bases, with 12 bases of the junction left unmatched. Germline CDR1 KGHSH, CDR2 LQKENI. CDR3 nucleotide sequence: TGTGCCAGCTCACGCACTCCAGGGACAGGGGGCATCCACGAGCAGTACTTC. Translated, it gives CASSRTPGTGGIHEQYF. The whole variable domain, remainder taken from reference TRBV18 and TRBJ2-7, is NAGVMQNPRHLVRRRGQEARLRCSPMKGHSHVYWYRQLPEEGLKFMVYLQKENIIDESGMPKERFSAEFPKEGPSILRIQQVVRGDSAAYFCASSRTPGTGGIHEQYFGPGTRLTVT.

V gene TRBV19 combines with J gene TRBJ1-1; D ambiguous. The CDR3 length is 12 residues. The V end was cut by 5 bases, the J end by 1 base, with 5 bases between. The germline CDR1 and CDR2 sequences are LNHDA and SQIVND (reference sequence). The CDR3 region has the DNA TGTGCCAGTAGTTTCAGGAACACTGAAGCTTTCTTT. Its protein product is CASSFRNTEAFF.

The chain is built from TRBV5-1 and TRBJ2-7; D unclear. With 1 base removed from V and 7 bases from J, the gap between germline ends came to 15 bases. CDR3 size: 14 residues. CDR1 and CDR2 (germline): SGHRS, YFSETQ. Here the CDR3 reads CASSLSSDSWEQYF. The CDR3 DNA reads TGCGCCAGCAGCTTGTCGTCAGACTCTTGGGAGCAGTACTTC. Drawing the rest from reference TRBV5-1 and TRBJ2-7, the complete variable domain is KAGVTQTPRYLIKTRGQQVTLSCSPISGHRSVSWYQQTPGQGLQFLFEYFSETQRNKGNFPGRFSGRQFSNSRSEMNVSTLELGDSALYLCASSLSSDSWEQYFGPGTRLTVT.

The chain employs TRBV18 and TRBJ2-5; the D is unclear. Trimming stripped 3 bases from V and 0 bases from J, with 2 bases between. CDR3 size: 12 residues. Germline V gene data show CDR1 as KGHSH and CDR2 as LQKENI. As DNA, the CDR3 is TGTGCCAGCTCACCCTACCAAGAGACCCAGTACTTC. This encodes CASSPYQETQYF.

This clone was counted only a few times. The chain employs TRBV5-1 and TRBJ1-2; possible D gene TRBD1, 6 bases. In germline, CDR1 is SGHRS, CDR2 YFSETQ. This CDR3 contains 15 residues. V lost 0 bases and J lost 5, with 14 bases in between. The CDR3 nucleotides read TGCGCCAGCAGCTTGGGCGGTTCTGGACAGTATGGCTACACCTTC. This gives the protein CASSLGGSGQYGYTF.

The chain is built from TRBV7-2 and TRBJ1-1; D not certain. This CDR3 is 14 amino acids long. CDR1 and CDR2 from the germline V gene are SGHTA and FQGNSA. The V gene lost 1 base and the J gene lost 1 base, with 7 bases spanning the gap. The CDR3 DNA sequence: TGTGCCAGCAGCTTAGTTCGGGGGAACACTGAAGCTTTCTTT. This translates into CASSLVRGNTEAFF. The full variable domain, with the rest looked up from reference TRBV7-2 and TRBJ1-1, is GAGVSQSPSNKVTEKGKDVELRCDPISGHTALYWYRQSLGQGLEFLIYFQGNSAPDKSGLPSDRFSAERTGGSVSTLTIQRTQQEDSAVYLCASSLVRGNTEAFFGQGTRLTVV.

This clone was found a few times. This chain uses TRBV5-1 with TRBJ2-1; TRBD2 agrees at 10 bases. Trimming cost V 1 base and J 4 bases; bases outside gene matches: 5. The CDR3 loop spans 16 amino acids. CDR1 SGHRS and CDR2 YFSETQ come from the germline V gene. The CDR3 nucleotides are TGCGCCAGCAGCTTGACTAGCGGGACCTTATACAATGAGCAGTTCTTC. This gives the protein CASSLTSGTLYNEQFF. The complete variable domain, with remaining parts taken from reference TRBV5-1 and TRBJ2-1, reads KAGVTQTPRYLIKTRGQQVTLSCSPISGHRSVSWYQQTPGQGLQFLFEYFSETQRNKGNFPGRFSGRQFSNSRSEMNVSTLELGDSALYLCASSLTSGTLYNEQFFGPGTRLTVL.

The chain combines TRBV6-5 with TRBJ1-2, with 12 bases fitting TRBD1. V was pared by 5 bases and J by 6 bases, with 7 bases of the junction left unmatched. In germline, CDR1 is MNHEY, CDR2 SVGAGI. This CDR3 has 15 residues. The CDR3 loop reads CASSPLGQGADGYTF. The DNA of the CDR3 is TGTGCCAGCAGTCCTCTGGGACAGGGGGCGGATGGCTACACCTTC.

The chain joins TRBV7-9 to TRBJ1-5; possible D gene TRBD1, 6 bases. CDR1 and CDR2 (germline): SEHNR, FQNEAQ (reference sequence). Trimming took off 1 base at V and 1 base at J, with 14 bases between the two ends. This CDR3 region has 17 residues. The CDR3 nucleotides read TGTGCCAGCAGCTTAGTGGCGGGGGCAGGCAGCAATCAGCCCCAGCATTTT. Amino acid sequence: CASSLVAGAGSNQPQHF.

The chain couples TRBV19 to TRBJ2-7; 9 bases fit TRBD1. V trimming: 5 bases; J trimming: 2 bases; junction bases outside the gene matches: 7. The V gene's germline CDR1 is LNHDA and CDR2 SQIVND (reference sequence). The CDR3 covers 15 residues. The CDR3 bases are TGTGCCAGTAGTCCCGGGACAGGGTTAACCTACGAGCAGTACTTC. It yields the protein CASSPGTGLTYEQYF.

Here the CDR3 reads CASNSAGSSYNEQFF. CDR3 DNA: TGTGCCAGTAACTCGGCGGGGAGCTCCTACAATGAGCAGTTCTTC. This rearrangement joins TRBV19 to TRBJ2-1; D is perhaps TRBD2 (6 bases). The V and J ends lost 7 bases and 0 bases respectively, with 13 bases between them. The CDR3 extends over 15 amino acids. Per germline, CDR1 LNHDA and CDR2 SQIVND (reference sequence). The variable domain in full, with the rest retrieved from reference TRBV19 and TRBJ2-1, is DGGITQSPKYLFRKEGQNVTLSCEQNLNHDAMYWYRQDPGQGLRLIYYSQIVNDFQKGDIAEGYSVSREKKESFPLTVTSAQKNPTAFYLCASNSAGSSYNEQFFGPGTRLTVL.

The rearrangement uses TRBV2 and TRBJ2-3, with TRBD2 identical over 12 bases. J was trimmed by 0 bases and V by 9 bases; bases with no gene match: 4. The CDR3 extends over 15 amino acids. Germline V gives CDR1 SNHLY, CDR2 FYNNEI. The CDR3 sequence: CARKGTSGSTDTQYF. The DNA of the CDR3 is TGTGCCAGAAAAGGGACTAGCGGGAGCACAGATACGCAGTATTTT.

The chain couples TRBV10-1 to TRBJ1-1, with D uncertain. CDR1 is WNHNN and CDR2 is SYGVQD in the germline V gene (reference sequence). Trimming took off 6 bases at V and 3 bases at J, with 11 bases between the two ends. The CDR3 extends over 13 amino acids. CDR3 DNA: TGCGCCAGCAGCCGCGAGGCTGACACTGAAGCTTTCTTT. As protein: CASSREADTEAFF.

In nucleotides, the CDR3 is TGTGCCAGCAGTTACTCCCGGGGTAGCGGGGAGCAGTTCTTC. It codes for CASSYSRGSGEQFF. The rearrangement joins TRBV6-6 to TRBJ2-1; 7 bases are shared with TRBD2. Looked up from germline, CDR1 is MNHNY and CDR2 is SVGAGI (reference sequence). The V and J ends lost 0 bases and 10 bases, in that order; junction bases with no gene match: 6. This CDR3 is built from 14 residues.

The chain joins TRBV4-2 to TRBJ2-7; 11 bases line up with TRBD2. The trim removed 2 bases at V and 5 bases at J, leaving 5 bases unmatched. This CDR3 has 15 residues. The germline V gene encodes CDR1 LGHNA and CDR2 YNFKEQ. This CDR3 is CASSQPGLAVDEQYF. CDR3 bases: TGTGCCAGCAGCCAACCGGGACTAGCGGTAGACGAGCAGTACTTC.

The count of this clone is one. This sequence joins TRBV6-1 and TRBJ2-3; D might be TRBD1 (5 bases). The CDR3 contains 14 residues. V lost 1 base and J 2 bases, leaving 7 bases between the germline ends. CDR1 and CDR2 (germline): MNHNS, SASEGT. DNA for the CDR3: TGTGCCAGCAGTGAAGGACAGTCCACAGATACGCAGTATTTT. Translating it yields CASSEGQSTDTQYF.

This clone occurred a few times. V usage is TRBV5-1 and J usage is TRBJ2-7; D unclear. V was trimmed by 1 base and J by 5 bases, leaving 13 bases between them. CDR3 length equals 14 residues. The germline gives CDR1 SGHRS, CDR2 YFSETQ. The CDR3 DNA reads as TGCGCCAGCAGCTTGTCAGGCCGCTTGGACGAGCAGTACTTC. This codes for CASSLSGRLDEQYF.

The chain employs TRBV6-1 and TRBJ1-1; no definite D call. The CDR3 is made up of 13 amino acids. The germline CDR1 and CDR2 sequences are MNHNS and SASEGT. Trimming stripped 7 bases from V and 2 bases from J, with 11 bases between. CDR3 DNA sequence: TGTGCCAGCACCTATAACTCCAACACTGAAGCTTTCTTT. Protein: CASTYNSNTEAFF.

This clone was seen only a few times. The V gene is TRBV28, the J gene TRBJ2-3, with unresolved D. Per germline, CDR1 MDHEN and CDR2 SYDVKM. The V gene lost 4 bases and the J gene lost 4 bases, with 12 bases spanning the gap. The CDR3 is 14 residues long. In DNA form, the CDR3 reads TGTGCCAGCAGTTCGATCCCGAGGTCAGATACGCAGTATTTT. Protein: CASSSIPRSDTQYF.